The 5 T cell receptor beta chains listed next were all sequenced from one sample in a study of CD8+ T cells in alopecia areata. RNA extraction was followed by reverse transcription into cDNA, which acted as the sequencing template. Data came from immunoSEQ multiplex PCR; TCRdb stores just in-frame clones and leaves some out. The sample yields 150,000 to 200,000 clones, 59% seen once. The sample here was CD4+ T cells sorted from blood, taken at week 0. The receptors derive from a human donor with alopecia areata.

The J gene is TRBJ2-2, the V gene TRBV29-1, with TRBD2 matching 11 bases. V lost 2 bases to trimming and J lost 4 bases; unmatched junction nucleotides: 12. The germline V gene encodes CDR1 SQVTM and CDR2 ANQGSEA. The CDR3 runs to 18 residues. In nucleotides, the CDR3 is TGCAGCGTTGAACGGCTAGCGGGGGGCCTCCAGGGCACCGGGGAGCTGTTTTTT. The encoded protein is CSVERLAGGLQGTGELFF.

The rearrangement joins TRBV4-2 to TRBJ1-5, with 7 bases matching TRBD1. Germline CDR1 is LGHNA and CDR2 is YNFKEQ. The J segment lost 1 base and the V segment lost 5 bases, leaving 14 bases of the junction unmatched. The length of the CDR3 is 18 residues. Here the CDR3 reads CASSTIRQGVMSNQPQHF. For the CDR3, the DNA is TGTGCCAGCAGCACTATACGACAGGGCGTAATGAGCAATCAGCCCCAGCATTTT.

The V call is TRBV5-1, the J call TRBJ2-6; TRBD1 matches at 11 bases. The germline CDR1 and CDR2 sequences are SGHRS and YFSETQ. This CDR3 comprises 18 residues. V trimming: 4 bases; J trimming: 2 bases; junction bases outside the gene matches: 8. CDR3 coding DNA: TGCGCCAGCAGCCCAGGACAGGGGGCATCTACTGGGGCCAACGTCCTGACTTTC. Amino acid sequence: CASSPGQGASTGANVLTF.

The V gene is TRBV11-3, the J gene TRBJ2-3, with D perhaps given as TRBD1 or TRBD2 (6 bases each). CDR3 length: 16 residues. Germline CDR1 and CDR2: SGHNT and YENEEA. The germline V and J ends were trimmed by 5 bases and 2 bases, with 17 bases remaining between them. Written as DNA, the CDR3 is TGTGCCAGCAGCCTGTCACTGGGGGGCACCACAGATACGCAGTATTTT. This sequence encodes CASSLSLGGTTDTQYF.

J is TRBJ1-6 and V is TRBV30; 8 bases align to TRBD1. Germline CDR1 reads GTSNPN; CDR2 reads SVGIG (reference sequence). J lost 0 bases, V lost 6 bases, and 10 bases had no gene match. This CDR3 spans 17 amino acids. The CDR3, as DNA: TGTGCCTGCTTCGGACAGGGAAAGAGCTCCTATAATTCACCCCTCCACTTT. Translation: CACFGQGKSSYNSPLHF.